Each of the 19 T cell receptor delta chains below was sequenced from the same sample in a study of γδ T cells in repeated Plasmodium falciparum infection. TCRdb re-identified clones in the multiplex PCR reads via CATT. The table shows 40,000 to 55,000 delta-chain clones, with about 2% occurring only once. Bulk repertoires came from Vgamma9/Vdelta2+ or Vdelta2-negative gammadelta T cells flow-sorted from PBMC. Material: gamma-delta T cells from blood. These receptor sequences come from a pool of human donors (malaria-infected and uninfected, not separated).

This clone was detected a few times. The TCRdb record carries a much larger clone's protein, which differs from this DNA's translation at residue 14; a read error is the likely cause, and the protein listed here is the DNA translation. CDR3 nucleotides: TGTGCTCTTGGGGAATCTCTCCTGGCCCCCACCGATAAACCCATCTTT. Its protein product is CALGESLLAPTDKPIF. No call exists for the J gene, whereas the V gene is TRDV1. Germline CDR1 and CDR2: TSWWSYY and QGS. The CDR3 is 16 residues long.

A note on this clone: TCRdb's entry gives the protein of a much larger clone, which mismatches this DNA's translation at residue 4, likely from a read error; the protein reported here is translated from the DNA. The chain joins TRDV1 to TRDJ1, with D possibly being TRDD3 (5 bases). No J gene was available from TCRdb, and it was assigned here by a germline match of the DNA. The CDR3 runs to 21 residues. Germline-derived CDR1 and CDR2 are TSWWSYY and QGS. The CDR3 reads CALEEPSFTNLHLRGTDKLIF. The DNA for the CDR3 is TGTGCTCTTGAGGAACCGAGCTTCACTAATTTACACCTCAGGGGGACCGATAAACTCATCTTT.

In its sample, this clone was seen many times. A far more abundant clone sits one base away, making this likely a read error. The same CDR3 is also encoded by other DNA sequences in this sample. The chain uses TRDV1 and TRDJ1; 7 bases fit TRDD3. The J gene is not listed in TCRdb, so it was assigned here from a DNA match to germline. J lost 10 bases, V lost 5 bases, and 34 bases had no gene match. Germline assignment: CDR1 TSWWSYY and CDR2 QGS. The CDR3 is 21 residues long. The CDR3 protein is CALGRFLLGLGMPHQHIGLIF. The CDR3 DNA reads as TGTGCTCTTGGGAGGTTTCTCTTAGGACTGGGGATGCCCCATCAGCATATCGGACTCATCTTT.

A few counts support this clone. A far larger clone lies a single base away; this is likely a read error. Other nucleotide sequences in the sample specify the same CDR3. The chain has TRDV1 and TRDJ1, with 7 bases that match TRDD2. The J gene, not given by TCRdb, was assigned here from a germline match of the nucleotide sequence. Germline V CDR1 and CDR2: TSWWSYY, QGS. CDR3 length equals 16 residues. The CDR3 loop reads CALGEPTFFLWVKLIF. In DNA, the CDR3 is TGCGCTCTTGGGGAACCCACATTCTTCCTATGGGTTAAACTCATCTTT.

For this clone: TCRdb records a much larger clone's protein for this DNA, with a difference at residue 11 that likely arises from a read error; the protein given is the translation of the DNA. The CDR3 loop is CALGEPRRIPCWGIIGIGGPRHKLIF. CDR3 nucleotide sequence: TGTGCTCTTGGGGAACCTAGACGCATCCCGTGCTGGGGGATAATCGGGATCGGGGGGCCTCGTCATAAACTCATCTTT. The rearrangement links TRDV1 to TRDJ1; 10 bases map to TRDD3. No J gene is reported in TCRdb; it was inferred here by comparing the DNA with germline. Germline loops: CDR1 TSWWSYY, CDR2 QGS. The CDR3 loop spans 26 amino acids. V lost 1 base and J lost 6; bases outside the gene matches: 38.

This clone was counted at least ten times. This same CDR3 is encoded by further DNA sequences in the sample. V is TRDV1 and J is TRDJ1; the D call may be TRDD2 or TRDD3 (5 bases each). Here the J gene was assigned by germline matching of the DNA, as TCRdb has none. This CDR3 is 27 amino acids long. Looked up from germline, CDR1 is TSWWSYY and CDR2 is QGS. V lost 1 base and J 0 bases, leaving 45 bases between the germline ends. The CDR3: CALGERGYQLLFLGPRGCLTYTDKLIF. The CDR3 DNA sequence: TGTGCTCTTGGGGAACGCGGTTATCAGCTTCTTTTCCTGGGTCCGCGAGGGTGCCTTACCTACACCGATAAACTCATCTTT.

About this clone itself: TCRdb's protein for this DNA is that of a much larger clone and differs from the translation at residue 3, likely a read error; the protein shown is the DNA translation. The chain is built from TRDV2 and TRDJ1, with a possible D match to TRDD3 (6 bases). The CDR3 is 15 residues long. Germline CDR1 is GEAIGNYY and CDR2 is EKD. In DNA, the CDR3 is TGTGCCTATGACACCGTAGGTGGGGGCTCCCTCAAACTCATCTTT. The encoded protein is CAYDTVGGGSLKLIF.

Note on this clone: TCRdb assigns this DNA the protein of a much larger clone, which departs from its translation at residue 8; this likely reflects a read error, and the protein shown comes from translating the DNA. V is TRDV3 and J is TRDJ1; tentatively, D is TRDD3 (5 bases). TCRdb gives no J gene; it was assigned here by matching the DNA to germline. Per germline, CDR1 TVYSNPD and CDR2 GDNSRS (reference sequence). V lost 1 base, J lost 3 bases, and 12 bases lay in between. The CDR3 is made up of 13 amino acids. CDR3 DNA: TGTGCCTTTAAGGTGGGGTACGCCGATAAACTCATCTTT. Protein product: CAFKVGYADKLIF.

This clone was recorded at least ten times. This sequence joins TRDV1 and TRDJ1; tentative D call: TRDD2 (6 bases). Trimming pared 0 bases from V and 11 bases from J, leaving 31 bases between. Germline-derived CDR1 and CDR2 are TSWWSYY and QGS. This CDR3 spans 19 amino acids. The CDR3, as DNA: TGTGCTCTTGGGGAACTACGGCACCTCCTACGCCCTACTGTTACGGAGCTCATCTTT. It specifies CALGELRHLLRPTVTELIF.

There are a few counts of this clone. The protein held in TCRdb is that of a much larger clone and does not match this DNA's translation at residue 4, likely because of a read error; the protein shown is translated from the DNA. The V gene is TRDV3, the J gene TRDJ1; maybe TRDD3 (5 bases). The germline V gene encodes CDR1 TVYSNPD and CDR2 GDNSRS (reference sequence). The CDR3 sequence is 18 residues long. The germline V and J ends were trimmed by 4 bases and 0 bases, with 27 bases remaining between them. CDR3 sequence reads: CASPFWATLWADTDKLIF. CDR3 bases: TGTGCCTCCCCGTTTTGGGCTACACTCTGGGCGGACACCGATAAACTCATCTTT.

Concerning this clone itself: TCRdb's listed protein matches a much larger clone and diverges from this DNA's translation at residue 6, likely through a read error; the protein shown comes from the DNA. The gene calls are TRDV1 and TRDJ2, with D perhaps given as TRDD2 or TRDD3 (8 bases each). The J gene, left out of TCRdb, was set here by checking the DNA against germline. The CDR3 has 22 residues. Germline CDR1 reads TSWWSYY; CDR2 reads QGS. V gave up 1 base and J gave up 0 bases, with 27 bases separating them. The CDR3 reads CALGEPGSSYVGYAPLTAQLFF. The CDR3 coding sequence is TGTGCTCTTGGGGAACCAGGTTCTTCCTACGTGGGATACGCGCCTTTGACAGCACAACTCTTCTTT.

About this clone: TCRdb lists the protein of a much larger clone for this DNA, which differs at residue 7, so this is likely a read error; the protein given here is translated from the DNA itself. The rearrangement joins TRDV3 to TRDJ1, with 7 bases lining up with TRDD3. The J gene is not listed in TCRdb, so it was assigned here from a DNA match to germline. V was clipped by 2 bases and J by 3 bases; unmatched bases: 12. The CDR3 contains 15 residues. Per the germline V gene, CDR1 is TVYSNPD and CDR2 is GDNSRS (reference sequence). This CDR3 reads CAFRGYGGIPDKLIF. The CDR3 nucleotides read TGTGCCTTTCGAGGTTACGGGGGGATTCCCGATAAACTCATCTTT.

This clone was seen ten or more times. This likely traces to a read error, being one base from a far larger clone. V and J are TRDV2 and TRDJ1; 7 bases fit TRDD3. The CDR3 extends over 20 amino acids. V lost 4 bases, J lost 3 bases, and 25 bases stayed unmatched. CDR1 is GEAIGNYY and CDR2 is EKD in the germline V gene. The CDR3 loop is CACEPMGIERAPRVADKLIF. As DNA, the CDR3 is TGTGCCTGTGAACCTATGGGGATAGAAAGGGCTCCAAGGGTGGCCGATAAACTCATCTTT.

Notes on this clone: This DNA's translation and the protein TCRdb lists, from a much larger clone, do not match at residue 5, likely due to a read error; the protein shown is translated from the DNA. The chain combines TRDV1 with TRDJ1; D might be TRDD3 (5 bases). Germline V gene lookup returns CDR1 TSWWSYY and CDR2 QGS. The CDR3 length is 19 residues. With 3 bases removed from V and 0 bases from J, the gap between germline ends came to 23 bases. CDR3 bases: TGTGCTCTTGGGGATCCCCACATTAATGCAGGGGGGCACACCGATAAACTCATCTTT. Translating it yields CALGDPHINAGGHTDKLIF.

A word on this clone: TCRdb's listed protein matches a much larger clone and diverges from this DNA's translation at residue 16, likely through a read error; the protein shown comes from the DNA. This chain uses TRDV1 with TRDJ1; 9 nucleotides match TRDD3. The J gene, absent from TCRdb, was called here by matching the DNA to germline. The CDR3 has 23 residues. V shed 1 base, J shed 0 bases, and the junction held 24 bases outside the gene matches. The germline CDR1 and CDR2 sequences are TSWWSYY and QGS. The CDR3 coding sequence is TGTGCTCTTGGGGAACCTTTGCTTCCTTTCTCTGGGGGATGGGGGCTGTACACCGATAAACTCATCTTT. This gives the protein CALGEPLLPFSGGWGLYTDKLIF.

Turning to this clone: Given a far larger clone just one base away, this is likely a sequencing read error. The same CDR3 arises from other DNA sequences in this sample as well. The chain is built from TRDV3 and TRDJ1; 11 positions agree with TRDD3. Matching the DNA to germline supplied the J gene, which TCRdb does not give. This CDR3 has 21 residues. CDR1 and CDR2 (germline): TVYSNPD, GDNSRS (reference sequence). CDR3 protein: CAFPTMGVYWGIRSHTDKLIF. The CDR3 nucleotides are TGTGCCTTCCCTACTATGGGAGTGTACTGGGGGATAAGATCGCACACCGACAAACTCATCTTT.

This clone was detected a few times. TCRdb's protein, taken from a much larger clone, differs from this DNA's translation at residue 16, likely owing to a read error; the protein displayed comes from the DNA. This chain connects TRDV1 to TRDJ1, with 10 bases fitting TRDD3. TCRdb lists no J gene, so it was determined here by aligning the DNA to germline. This CDR3 comprises 21 residues. Germline CDR1 is TSWWSYY and CDR2 is QGS. V shed 5 bases and J 4 bases; nucleotides not matched to a gene: 25. The CDR3 loop reads CALGKGILWWGIPKYNDKLIF. The DNA for the CDR3 is TGTGCTCTTGGGAAGGGGATTCTTTGGTGGGGGATACCAAAGTACAACGATAAACTCATCTTT.

The sample holds many counts of this clone. This rearrangement joins TRDV1 to TRDJ2, with 12 bases fitting TRDD3. Matching the DNA to germline supplied the J gene, which TCRdb does not give. Germline V lookup: CDR1 TSWWSYY, CDR2 QGS. The CDR3 spans 27 residues. The junction had 33 bases not matched to a gene; V was cut back by 3 bases and J by 1 base. This chain's CDR3 is CALGDRMPRSFPSEPGGYAYLTAQLFF. The CDR3 DNA follows: TGTGCTCTTGGGGACCGGATGCCCCGATCCTTCCCCTCCGAGCCTGGGGGATACGCATATTTGACAGCACAACTCTTCTTT.

For this clone: It differs at one base from a far larger clone, so likely a read error. The same CDR3 arises from other DNA sequences in this sample as well. This chain joins TRDV1 and TRDJ1; 13 nucleotides line up with TRDD3. TCRdb lists no J gene, so it was determined here by aligning the DNA to germline. In germline, CDR1 is TSWWSYY, CDR2 QGS. Unmatched junction bases numbered 29, after V lost 3 bases and J lost 1 base. This CDR3 contains 25 residues. Written as DNA, the CDR3 is TGTGCTCTTGGGGAGAACTCCTTCCTTCAAGACTGGGGGATACGCGGGGGATGGCTCACCGATAAACTCATCTTT. Amino acids: CALGENSFLQDWGIRGGWLTDKLIF.